This T cell receptor (beta chain) was profiled in a study of cytomegalovirus exposure and HLA in healthy donors. With 5 bases clipped from V and 2 bases from J, the junction kept 8 bases outside the gene matches. Germline CDR1 SEHNR, CDR2 FQNEAQ (reference sequence). This CDR3 comprises 15 residues. In the PCR, 60 Vbeta and 13 Jbeta primers were used. Clones were read by immunoSEQ multiplex PCR, and TCRdb kept only the in-frame ones, dropping some. The repertoire holds 80,000 to 90,000 clones, with roughly three quarters as singletons. Turning to this clone: The target antigen is unknown.

Study results and caveats: TCR sequences were mostly rare, though some public TCRs occurred in many donors. In a later analysis, TCR beta V- and J-gene trimming was associated with a missense DCLRE1C variant.

At sampling all donors were nominally healthy, likely with unrecorded immune exposures. Material for sequencing was PBMCs. The sequence came from a young man in good health and CMV-seronegative. This chain joins TRBV7-9 and TRBJ2-5, with 7 bases lining up with TRBD1. CDR3 sequence reads: CASSPQGQRQETQYF. CDR3 DNA: TGTGCCAGCAGCCCCCAGGGACAGAGACAAGAGACCCAGTACTTC. Using reference TRBV7-9 and TRBJ2-5 for the parts outside the CDR3, the full variable domain is DTGVSQNPRHKITKRGQNVTFRCDPISEHNRLYWYRQTLGQGPEFLTYFQNEAQLEKSRLLSDRFSAERPKGSFSTLEIQRTEQGDSAMYLCASSPQGQRQETQYFGPGTRLLVL.